A single sample gave rise to the 2 T cell receptor beta chains below, sequenced in a study of identifying expanded T cells in peripheral blood. Produced via immunoSEQ multiplex PCR; TCRdb's table is partial and in-frame only. The sample lists tens of thousands of clones; about 88% were seen once. Sequenced input: blood. Receptor source: a person aged 18-70 years in good health.

The genes are TRBV30 and TRBJ1-5; no reliable D call. The V and J ends lost 1 base and 3 bases respectively, with 13 bases between them. This CDR3 is 15 amino acids long. Germline V lookup: CDR1 GTSNPN, CDR2 SVGIG (reference sequence). CDR3 in DNA: TGTGCCTGGAGTGGTCCCGGGCAGACCAATCAGCCCCAGCATTTT. It codes for CAWSGPGQTNQPQHF.

The J gene is TRBJ2-7, the V gene TRBV27, with TRBD2 identical over 11 bases. Trimming removed 5 bases from V and 0 bases from J; junction bases left unmatched: 15. The CDR3 is 19 residues long. The germline gives CDR1 MNHEY, CDR2 SMNVEV (reference sequence). This CDR3 is CASSPRLAGNSTSSYEQYF. The CDR3 nucleotides are TGTGCCAGCAGTCCGCGACTAGCGGGGAATTCCACAAGCTCCTACGAGCAGTACTTC.